This TCR beta chain appears in the sequencing data of a study of blood T cells in healthy people across ages. Findings and limits, study-wide: Any conclusive comparison of naive versus antigen-experienced cells was prevented by using unsorted PBMCs. The study regarded diversity estimates from one million T cells as underestimates. Long-lived and aged donors differed, with more naive CD4+ cells and higher diversity in the long-lived.

The CDR3 spans 17 residues. V shed 2 bases, J shed 5 bases, and the junction held 10 bases outside the gene matches. Germline lookup yields CDR1 SEHNR and CDR2 FQNEAQ (reference sequence). The extraction recovered at least 5 micrograms of total RNA per sample. A J-beta primer mix and a sample-barcoded 5' primer were used in a second PCR of about 6 to 12 cycles. In TCRdb, the 5' RACE reads were re-called with MiXCR into one record per CDR3 protein. This sample carries 1.2 million to 1.5 million distinct CDR3 sequences, around 59% of them seen once, and the ten largest clones take about 6.3%. As concerns this clonotype: Its cognate antigen is unknown.

This TCR was sampled from a man between 18 and 35 years old in good health. Sequenced sample: blood. This chain connects TRBV7-9 to TRBJ2-3; 10 bases map to TRBD2. CDR3 coding DNA: TGTGCCAGCAGCTTAAAGCCCCTAGCGGGGGTAGGAGATACGCAGTATTTT. Encoded protein: CASSLKPLAGVGDTQYF.